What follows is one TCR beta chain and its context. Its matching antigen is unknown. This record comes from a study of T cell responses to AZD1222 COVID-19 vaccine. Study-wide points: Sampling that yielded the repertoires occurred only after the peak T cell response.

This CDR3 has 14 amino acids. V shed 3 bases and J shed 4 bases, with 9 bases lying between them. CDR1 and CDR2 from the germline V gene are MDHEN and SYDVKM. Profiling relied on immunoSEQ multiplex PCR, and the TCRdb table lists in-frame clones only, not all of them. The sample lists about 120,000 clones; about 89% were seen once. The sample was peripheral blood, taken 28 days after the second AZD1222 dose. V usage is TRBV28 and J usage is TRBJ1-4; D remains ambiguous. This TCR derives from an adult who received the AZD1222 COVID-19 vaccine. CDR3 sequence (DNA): TGTGCCAGCAGTTTTTATTCATATAATGAAAAACTGTTTTTT. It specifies CASSFYSYNEKLFF.